The rows below give T cell receptor beta chains drawn from one sample of a study of shared T cell receptors in the human thymus. Profiled with immunoSEQ multiplex PCR; TCRdb holds only in-frame clones, not every one. The sample yields about 400,000 clones, approximately 95% seen once. Sample: thymocytes. The receptors were sampled from a human donor. The CDR3 runs from the conserved cysteine through the conserved F or W. D genes are given only for firm matches. Clone size, where shown, is once, few, many, or a class for clones that have expanded.

v_gene	d_gene	abundance	j_gene	CDR3nt	CDR3aa
TRBV27	.	once	TRBJ2-3	TGTGCCAGCAAAAGGACAAGCGAAGGCACAGATACGCAGTATTTT	CASKRTSEGTDTQYF
TRBV11-3	TRBD2	.	TRBJ2-7	TGTGCCAGCAGCCACAGCGGGAGTTCCTACGAGCAGTACTTC	CASSHSGSSYEQYF
TRBV6-1	TRBD1	once	TRBJ1-5	TGTGCCAGCAGGGAAGACAGGGAGGGTCAGCCCCAGCATTTT	CASREDREGQPQHF
TRBV9	.	.	TRBJ1-3	TGTGCCAGCAGCGTAGAACATTTTGCCCCTGGAAACACCATATATTTT	CASSVEHFAPGNTIYF
TRBV27	.	.	TRBJ2-5	TGTGCCAGCAGTCCCCCGCAGGCGGAGACCCAGTACTTC	CASSPPQAETQYF
TRBV6-4	TRBD2	.	TRBJ2-5	TGTGCCAGCAGTGACTCGGGGCTAGCGGGTAACCAAGAGACCCAGTACTTC	CASSDSGLAGNQETQYF
TRBV7-2	.	few	TRBJ2-1	TGTGCCAGCAGCCCCCCCTGCGGGTACCCCTACAATGAGCAGTTCTTC	CASSPPCGYPYNEQFF
TRBV13	.	.	TRBJ1-1	TGTGCCAGCAGCTTCATCAGGCCGAACACTGAAGCTTTCTTT	CASSFIRPNTEAFF
TRBV6-1	.	.	TRBJ2-6	TGTGCCAGCAGTGAAGCTGCCCGGACCCTCTACTCTGGGGCCAACGTCCTGACTTTC	CASSEAARTLYSGANVLTF
TRBV4-3	TRBD2	.	TRBJ2-7	TGCGCCAGCAGCCAGGACGGGACTAGTATCTACGAGCAGTACTTC	CASSQDGTSIYEQYF
TRBV11-2	.	.	TRBJ2-1	TGTGCCAGCAGCTTTTCAACCCCCAATGAGCAGTTCTTC	CASSFSTPNEQFF
TRBV7-9	.	.	TRBJ2-7	TGTGCCAGCAGCCCCCCTGGGACGGTCTACGAGCAGTACTTC	CASSPPGTVYEQYF
TRBV27	TRBD1	.	TRBJ1-2	TGTGCCAGCAGTTCGGGACAGGGTAAAGGCTACACCTTC	CASSSGQGKGYTF
TRBV7-2	.	once	TRBJ2-7	TGTGCCAGCACCCTAAGGGGGACTCCTTCCTACGAGCAGTACTTC	CASTLRGTPSYEQYF
TRBV19	.	.	TRBJ1-1	TGTGCCAGTGCACGCGAGCAAGGGAATGGGTTTGCAGCTTTCTTT	CASAREQGNGFAAFF
TRBV29-1	.	.	TRBJ2-2	TGCAGCGTCCTGGGGGTACAGGGGAACACCGGGGAGCTGTTTTTT	CSVLGVQGNTGELFF
TRBV4-1	TRBD2	.	TRBJ2-7	TGCGCCAGCAGCCAAGAGGGACTAGCGGGAGTCTCCGAGCAGTACTTC	CASSQEGLAGVSEQYF
TRBV4-1	.	.	TRBJ1-2	TGCGCCAGCAGCCAAGATAATAGACAGGCGATCTATGGCTACACCTTC	CASSQDNRQAIYGYTF
TRBV7-9	TRBD1	.	TRBJ1-4	TGTGCCAGCAGCTTAATAGCAGGGGGCTTACCTAATGAAAAACTGTTTTTT	CASSLIAGGLPNEKLFF
TRBV28	.	.	TRBJ2-3	TGTGCCAGCACGAGCCGCCCAGATACGCAGTATTTT	CASTSRPDTQYF
TRBV19	.	.	TRBJ2-2	TGTGCCAGTAGTTCTCCCACCAGATCCGGGGAGCTGTTTTTT	CASSSPTRSGELFF
TRBV6-1	.	.	TRBJ1-1	TGTGCCAGCAACGGGACGGGTGAAGCTTTCTTT	CASNGTGEAFF
TRBV27	.	.	TRBJ2-1	TGTGCCAGCAGTTTAGGGCCTCCCTACTACAATGAGCAGTTCTTC	CASSLGPPYYNEQFF